The entry below describes one T cell receptor beta chain. The TCR beta cDNA came from 5'RACE template switching with UMIs. TCRdb reanalyzed the 5' RACE reads and collapses them to one entry per CDR3 protein, without DNA. The sample yields about 400,000 distinct CDR3 sequences, of which the top ten take up around 10%. The CDR3 has 14 amino acids. Per the germline V gene, CDR1 is SNHLY and CDR2 is FYNNEI. This entry is derived from a study of T cells expressing NK-cell markers. This sequence was found in a woman in her 50s in good health. The sequencing input was blood T cells: a sorted CD56 or NKG2C T cell subset, CD4+ or CD8+ T cells, or bulk PBMC T cells (not recorded which). The chain recombines TRBV2 with TRBJ2-5; TCRdb reports TRBD2, a call that lacks DNA to check it against. The CDR3 is CASSAVRGQETQYF.